Listed below are T cell receptor beta chains from one sample, sequenced in a study of blood T cell repertoires in COVID-19. Generated by immunoSEQ multiplex PCR, the TCRdb table keeps only in-frame clones and is missing some. The sample carries 35,000 to 45,000 clones, around nine tenths recorded once. What was sequenced was peripheral blood. The receptors were gathered from a human donor in a cohort sampled during active COVID-19. CDR3s leave out the opening cysteine and the closing phenylalanine or tryptophan.

V,CDR3
TRBV12-3/TRBV12-4,ASRRGTNYGYT
TRBV27,ASSYQTGTDTQY
TRBV2,ASNGEGQETQY
TRBV18,ASSGSSYNEQF
TRBV9,ASSVDPGSYEQY
TRBV7-9,ASSPRGQGAYEQY
TRBV15,ATSRDQGGSYEQY
TRBV5-6,ASSLESGRDRSYNSPLH
TRBV12-3/TRBV12-4,ASSSGLNTEAF
TRBV6-6,ASSLGLAETQY
TRBV19,ASRTGGEAKNIQY
TRBV10-3,AISGGRGGYGYT
TRBV7-2,ASSLVGGIDEQY
TRBV2,ASRLLRTGEGETQY
TRBV10-2,ASKKGPKNTGELF
TRBV19,ASSLGPPNEKLF
TRBV9,VGGYEQY
TRBV6-5,ASSYSGVSPGNTIY
TRBV5-1,ASSLLAGGTAGDTQY
TRBV6-5,ASSLDGGNEQF
TRBV27,ASSGRDATDTQY
TRBV6-5,ASYRGARDTQY
TRBV5-1,ASTPRGSGLGDTQY
TRBV9,ASSASGGGDTQY
TRBV27,ASSLEAGVISYNEQF
TRBV18,ASSSDSEKLF
TRBV15,ATSRDNGGARTQY
TRBV7-6,ASSYSGGDTYEQY
TRBV2,ASGGRANTEAF
TRBV12-2,ASRLRPYINGYT
TRBV6-5,ASSRSRTYEQY
TRBV7-2,ASSPGRRDRFYEQY
TRBV19,ASSTYDRANEKLF
TRBV27,ASSLRGGSYNEQF
TRBV7-2,ASTSGGSGGTQY
TRBV2,ASSERQYEQY
TRBV27,ASSLLQGASPLH
TRBV9,ASSTLLGGFTDTQY
TRBV5-1,ASSLVGSQETQY
TRBV3-1/TRBV3-2,ASSQELAGRPF
TRBV12-3/TRBV12-4,ASSFAQAYEQY
TRBV19,ASGKTGTVKGEKLF
TRBV2,ASSVWSADTQY
TRBV10-1,ASSVPDPGAQH
TRBV5-5,ASSLVGGGYTEAF
TRBV11-2,ASTNRLGFGGNTEAF
TRBV18,ASSPWSSADNEQF
TRBV3-1/TRBV3-2,ASSRYSGAGGPVNEQF
TRBV3-1/TRBV3-2,ASSQRGLAGYVGTQY